These 9 T cell receptor beta chains originate from one sample sequenced in a study of OX40 agonist ivuxolimab in advanced cancers. Library creation used the immunoSEQ multiplex PCR assay. TCRdb took this table from immuneACCESS and kept in-frame rearrangements with V and J called. Such tables lack part of the clones; where checked against another copy, unresolved V genes explain under half of the gap, and the rest is unexplained. In this sample the table shows just over 90,000 clones, under 95% of which occur a single time. The ten most abundant clones make up approximately 0.81% of the sample. The input for sequencing was CD4+ or CD8+ T cells sorted from blood, taken in a trial of the OX40 agonist ivuxolimab. Receptors originate from an adult with an advanced solid tumor such as melanoma, head and neck, liver or kidney cancer.

The chain links TRBV19 to TRBJ2-2, with 8 bases aligning to TRBD1. Germline lookup yields CDR1 LNHDA and CDR2 SQIVND (reference sequence). The CDR3 length is 15 residues. The V and J ends lost 2 bases and 2 bases, in that order; junction bases with no gene match: 1. CDR3 loop: CASSIQGANTGELFF. CDR3 nucleotide sequence: TGTGCCAGTAGTATACAGGGGGCTAACACCGGGGAGCTGTTTTTT.

This clone has a single count. The CDR3 bases are TGTGCCAGCAGCTTAAGCCGGACGGTGGCCTATCAGCCCCAGCATTTT. This sequence encodes CASSLSRTVAYQPQHF. The rearrangement joins TRBV7-8 to TRBJ1-5; D gene ambiguous. The CDR3 has 16 amino acids. Germline assignment: CDR1 SGHVS and CDR2 FQNEAQ. The V gene lost 2 bases and the J gene lost 5 bases, with 16 bases spanning the gap.

This chain links TRBV4-2 with TRBJ1-4; 7 positions match TRBD1. The V and J ends lost 3 bases and 10 bases, in that order; junction bases with no gene match: 8. There are 14 residues in the CDR3. The germline V gene encodes CDR1 LGHNA and CDR2 YNFKEQ. CDR3 DNA: TGTGCCAGCAGCCAGTGGACAGGCGGAAGAAAACTGTTTTTT. It encodes CASSQWTGGRKLFF.

This clone has just one count. V and J are TRBV7-3 and TRBJ2-3; 12 bases match TRBD2. CDR1 is SGHTA, CDR2 FQGTGA, per germline. The CDR3 totals 16 residues. V shed 4 bases, J shed 5 bases, and the junction held 7 bases outside the gene matches. CDR3 loop: CASSSPTSGRVDTQYF. CDR3 coding DNA: TGTGCCAGCAGCTCCCCGACTAGCGGGAGAGTAGATACGCAGTATTTT.

The chain couples TRBV7-3 to TRBJ2-3; 7 bases line up with TRBD2. Trimming removed 5 bases from V and 6 bases from J; junction bases left unmatched: 8. The V gene's germline CDR1 is SGHTA and CDR2 FQGTGA. The CDR3 is made up of 14 amino acids. CDR3 amino acids: CASSRGVQGDTQYF. The CDR3 DNA reads TGTGCCAGCAGCCGGGGGGTCCAAGGTGATACGCAGTATTTT. Variable domain in full (rest from reference TRBV7-3 and TRBJ2-3): GAGVSQTPSNKVTEKGKYVELRCDPISGHTALYWYRQSLGQGPEFLIYFQGTGAADDSGLPNDRFFAVRPEGSVSTLKIQRTERGDSAVYLCASSRGVQGDTQYFGPGTRLTVL.

J is TRBJ2-7 and V is TRBV27; 9 positions agree with TRBD1. The CDR3 totals 15 residues. The ends lost 0 bases at V and 2 bases at J; junction bases unmatched: 2. Germline V gene lookup returns CDR1 MNHEY and CDR2 SMNVEV (reference sequence). This CDR3 is CASSLSGTGTYEQYF. DNA of the CDR3: TGTGCCAGCAGTTTATCCGGGACAGGGACCTACGAGCAGTACTTC.

Here the CDR3 reads CASRRKEGSYYGYTF. CDR3 nucleotides: TGTGCCAGCAGGCGTAAGGAGGGAAGTTACTATGGCTACACCTTC. This rearrangement joins TRBV27 to TRBJ1-2; D remains ambiguous. Trimming took 6 bases from V and 3 from J, leaving 17 bases between them. The germline CDR1 and CDR2 sequences are MNHEY and SMNVEV (reference sequence). The CDR3 sequence is 15 residues long.

The V gene is TRBV5-4, the J gene TRBJ2-1, with 9 bases matching TRBD2. Germline trimming cut 4 bases from V and 5 bases from J; bases unmatched to any gene: 4. This CDR3 has 14 amino acids. Germline V gives CDR1 SGHNT, CDR2 YYREEE (reference sequence). CDR3 nucleotide sequence: TGTGCCAGCAGCGCCCGACTAGCGGACAATGAGCAGTTCTTC. It encodes CASSARLADNEQFF.

This chain joins TRBV6-5 and TRBJ2-7, with TRBD2 matching over 8 bases. V lost 0 bases and J lost 3; bases outside the gene matches: 7. In germline, CDR1 is MNHEY, CDR2 SVGAGI. This CDR3 spans 16 amino acids. The CDR3 reads CASSYSPASGFYEQYF. The CDR3 nucleotides read TGTGCCAGCAGTTACTCGCCGGCTAGCGGGTTCTACGAGCAGTACTTC.